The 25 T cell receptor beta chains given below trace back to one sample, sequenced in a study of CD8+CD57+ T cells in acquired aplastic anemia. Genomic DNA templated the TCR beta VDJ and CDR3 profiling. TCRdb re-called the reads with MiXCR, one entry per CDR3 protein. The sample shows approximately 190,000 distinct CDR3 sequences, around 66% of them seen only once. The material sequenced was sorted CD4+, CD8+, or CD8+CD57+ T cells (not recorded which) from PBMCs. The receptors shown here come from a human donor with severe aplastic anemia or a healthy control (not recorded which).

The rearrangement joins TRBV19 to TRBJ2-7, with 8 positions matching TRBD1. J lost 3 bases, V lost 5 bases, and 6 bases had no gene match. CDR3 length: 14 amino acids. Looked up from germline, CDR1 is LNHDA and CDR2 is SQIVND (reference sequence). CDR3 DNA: TGTGCCAGTAGTGCAGCCGGGACAGGCTACGAGCAGTACTTC. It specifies CASSAAGTGYEQYF.

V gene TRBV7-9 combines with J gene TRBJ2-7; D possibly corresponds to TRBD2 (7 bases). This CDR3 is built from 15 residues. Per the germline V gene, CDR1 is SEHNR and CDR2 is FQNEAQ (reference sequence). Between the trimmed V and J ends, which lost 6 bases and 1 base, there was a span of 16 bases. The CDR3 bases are TGTGCCAGCAGTGAGGGGGGGGCCCGATCCTACGAGCAGTACTTC. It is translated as CASSEGGARSYEQYF.

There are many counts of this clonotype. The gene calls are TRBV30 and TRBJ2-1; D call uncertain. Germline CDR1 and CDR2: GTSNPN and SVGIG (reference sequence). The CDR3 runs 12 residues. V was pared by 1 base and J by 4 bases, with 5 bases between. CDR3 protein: CAWSGSYNEQFF. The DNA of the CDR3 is TGTGCCTGGAGTGGCAGTTACAATGAGCAGTTCTTC. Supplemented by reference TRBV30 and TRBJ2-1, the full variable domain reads SQTIHQWPATLVQPVGSPLSLECTVEGTSNPNLYWYRQAAGRGLQLLFYSVGIGQISSEVPQNLSASRPQDRQFILSSKKLLLSDSGFYLCAWSGSYNEQFFGPGTRLTVL.

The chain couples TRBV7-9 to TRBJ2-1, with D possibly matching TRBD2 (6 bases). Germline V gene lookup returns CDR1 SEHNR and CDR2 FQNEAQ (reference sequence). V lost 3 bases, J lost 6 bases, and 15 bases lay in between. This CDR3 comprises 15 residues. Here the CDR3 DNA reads TGTGCCAGCAGCTTCCTACTAGCCGCTCTCAATGAGCAGTTCTTC. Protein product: CASSFLLAALNEQFF.

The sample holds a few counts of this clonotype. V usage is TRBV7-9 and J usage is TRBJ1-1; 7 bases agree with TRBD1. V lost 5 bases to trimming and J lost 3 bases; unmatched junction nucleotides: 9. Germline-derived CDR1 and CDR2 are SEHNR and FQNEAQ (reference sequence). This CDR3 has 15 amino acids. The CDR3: CASSHLGQSYTEAFF. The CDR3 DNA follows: TGTGCCAGCAGCCATTTGGGACAGTCGTACACTGAAGCTTTCTTT. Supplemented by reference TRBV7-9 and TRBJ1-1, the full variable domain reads DTGVSQNPRHKITKRGQNVTFRCDPISEHNRLYWYRQTLGQGPEFLTYFQNEAQLEKSRLLSDRFSAERPKGSFSTLEIQRTEQGDSAMYLCASSHLGQSYTEAFFGQGTRLTVV.

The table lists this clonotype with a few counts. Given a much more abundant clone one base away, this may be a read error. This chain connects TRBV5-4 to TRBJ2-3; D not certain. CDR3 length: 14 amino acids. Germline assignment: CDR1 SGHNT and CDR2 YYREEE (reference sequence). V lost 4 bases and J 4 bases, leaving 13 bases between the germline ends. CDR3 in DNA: TGTGCCAGCAGCCCGGCAGACCCCGCAGATACGCAGTATTTT. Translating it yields CASSPADPADTQYF. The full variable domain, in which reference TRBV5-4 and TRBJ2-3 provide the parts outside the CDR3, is ETGVTQSPTHLIKTRGQQVTLRCSSQSGHNTVSWYQQALGQGPQFIFQYYREEENGRGNFPPRFSGLQFPNYSSELNVNALELDDSALYLCASSPADPADTQYFGPGTRLTVL.

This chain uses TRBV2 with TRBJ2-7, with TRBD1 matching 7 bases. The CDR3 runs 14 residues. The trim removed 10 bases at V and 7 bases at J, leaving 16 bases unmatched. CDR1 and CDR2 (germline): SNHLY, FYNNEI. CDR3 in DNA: TGTGCCACCAGCACAGACAGGGCGGCGAGTGAGCAGTACTTC. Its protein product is CATSTDRAASEQYF.

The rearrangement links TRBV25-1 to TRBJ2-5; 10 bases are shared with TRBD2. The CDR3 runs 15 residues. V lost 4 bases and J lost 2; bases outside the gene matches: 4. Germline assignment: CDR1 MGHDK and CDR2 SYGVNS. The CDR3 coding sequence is TGTGCCAGCAGTGCTAGCGGGGGACCACAAGAGACCCAGTACTTC. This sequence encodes CASSASGGPQETQYF.

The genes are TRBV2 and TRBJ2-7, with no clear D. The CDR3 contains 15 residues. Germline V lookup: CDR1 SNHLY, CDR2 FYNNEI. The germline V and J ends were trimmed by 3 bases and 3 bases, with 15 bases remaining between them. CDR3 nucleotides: TGTGCCAGCAGTGACGTCTCAGGAGATAACTACGAGCAGTACTTC. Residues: CASSDVSGDNYEQYF.

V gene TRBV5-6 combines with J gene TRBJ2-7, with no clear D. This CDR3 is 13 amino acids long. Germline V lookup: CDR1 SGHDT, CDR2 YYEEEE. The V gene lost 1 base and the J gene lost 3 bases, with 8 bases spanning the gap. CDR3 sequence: CASSLIRDYEQYF. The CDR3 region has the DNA TGTGCCAGCAGCTTGATAAGGGACTACGAGCAGTACTTC. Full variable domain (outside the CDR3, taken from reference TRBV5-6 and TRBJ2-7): DAGVTQSPTHLIKTRGQQVTLRCSPKSGHDTVSWYQQALGQGPQFIFQYYEEEERQRGNFPDRFSGHQFPNYSSELNVNALLLGDSALYLCASSLIRDYEQYFGPGTRLTVT.

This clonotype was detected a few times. CDR3 region: CASSPPGVNEQFF. The CDR3 DNA is TGTGCCAGCAGCCCTCCGGGGGTCAATGAGCAGTTCTTC. The rearrangement links TRBV7-2 to TRBJ2-1; D might be TRBD2 (6 bases). Trimming cost V 5 bases and J 6 bases, with 11 bases left between them. This CDR3 comprises 13 residues. Germline V gene data show CDR1 as SGHTA and CDR2 as FQGNSA.

This CDR3 reads CASSVQVAGDNEQFF. CDR3 sequence (DNA): TGTGCCAGCAGCGTACAGGTAGCGGGAGACAATGAGCAGTTCTTC. The gene calls are TRBV9 and TRBJ2-1, with 9 bases matching TRBD2. Trimming cost V 1 base and J 5 bases; bases outside gene matches: 4. The length of the CDR3 is 15 residues. From germline, CDR1 is SGDLS and CDR2 YYNGEE.

The CDR3 spells CASRGRLHSGNTIYF. CDR3 bases: TGTGCCAGTAGGGGACGGCTGCACTCTGGAAACACCATATATTTT. The chain has TRBV19 and TRBJ1-3, with D possibly being TRBD1 (5 bases). Germline CDR1 reads LNHDA; CDR2 reads SQIVND (reference sequence). There are 15 residues in the CDR3. With 6 bases removed from V and 0 bases from J, the gap between germline ends came to 12 bases.

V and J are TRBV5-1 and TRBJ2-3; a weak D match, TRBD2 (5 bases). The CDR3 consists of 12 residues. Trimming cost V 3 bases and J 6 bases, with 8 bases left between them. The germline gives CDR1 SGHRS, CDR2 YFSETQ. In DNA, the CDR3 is TGCGCCAGCAGCTCGGGATCTGATACGCAGTATTTT. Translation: CASSSGSDTQYF.

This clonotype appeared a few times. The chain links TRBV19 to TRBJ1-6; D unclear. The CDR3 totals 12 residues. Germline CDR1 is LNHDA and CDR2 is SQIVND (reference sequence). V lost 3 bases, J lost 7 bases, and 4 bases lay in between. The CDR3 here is CASSIWNSPLHF. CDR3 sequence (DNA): TGTGCCAGTAGTATTTGGAATTCACCCCTCCACTTT. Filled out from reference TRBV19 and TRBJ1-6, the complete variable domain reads DGGITQSPKYLFRKEGQNVTLSCEQNLNHDAMYWYRQDPGQGLRLIYYSQIVNDFQKGDIAEGYSVSREKKESFPLTVTSAQKNPTAFYLCASSIWNSPLHFGNGTRLTVT.

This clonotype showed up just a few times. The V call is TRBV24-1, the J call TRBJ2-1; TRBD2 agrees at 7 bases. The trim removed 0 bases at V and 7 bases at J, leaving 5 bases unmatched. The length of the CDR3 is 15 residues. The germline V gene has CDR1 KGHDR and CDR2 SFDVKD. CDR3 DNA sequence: TGTGCCACCAGTGATTTGAAGGGAGGGGTGAATGAGCAGTTCTTC. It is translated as CATSDLKGGVNEQFF.

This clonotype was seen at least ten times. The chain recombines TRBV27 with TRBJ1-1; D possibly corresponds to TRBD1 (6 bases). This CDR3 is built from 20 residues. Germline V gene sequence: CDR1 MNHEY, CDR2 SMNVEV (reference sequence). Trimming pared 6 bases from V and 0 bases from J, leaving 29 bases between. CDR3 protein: CASSRSETGWGSLMNTEAFF. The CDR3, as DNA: TGTGCCAGCAGCCGAAGCGAGACAGGCTGGGGGTCGTTGATGAACACTGAAGCTTTCTTT.

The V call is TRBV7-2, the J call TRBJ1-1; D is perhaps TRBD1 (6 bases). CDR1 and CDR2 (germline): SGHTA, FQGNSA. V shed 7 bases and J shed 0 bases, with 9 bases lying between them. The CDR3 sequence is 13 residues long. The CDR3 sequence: CASTGQLNTEAFF. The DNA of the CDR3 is TGTGCCAGCACCGGACAGTTGAACACTGAAGCTTTCTTT.

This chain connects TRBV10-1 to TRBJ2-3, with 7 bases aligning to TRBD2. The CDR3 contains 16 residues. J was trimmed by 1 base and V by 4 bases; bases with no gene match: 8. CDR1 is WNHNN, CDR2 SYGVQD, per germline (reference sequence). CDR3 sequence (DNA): TGCGCCAGCAGTGGCCAAGGAAGCGGGGGCACAGATACGCAGTATTTT. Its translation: CASSGQGSGGTDTQYF.

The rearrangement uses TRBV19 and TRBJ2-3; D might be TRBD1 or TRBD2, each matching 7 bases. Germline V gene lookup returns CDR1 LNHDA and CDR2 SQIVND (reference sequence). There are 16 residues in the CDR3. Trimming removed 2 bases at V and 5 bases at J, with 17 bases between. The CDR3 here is CASSIRGGGGRDTQYF. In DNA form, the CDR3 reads TGTGCCAGTAGTATAAGAGGAGGGGGCGGGAGAGATACGCAGTATTTT.

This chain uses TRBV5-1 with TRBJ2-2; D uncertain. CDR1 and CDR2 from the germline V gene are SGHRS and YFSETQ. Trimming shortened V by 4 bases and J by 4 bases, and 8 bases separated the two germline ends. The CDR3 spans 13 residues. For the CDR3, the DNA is TGCGCCAGCAGCCAACAGCCCACCGGGGAGCTGTTTTTT. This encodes CASSQQPTGELFF.

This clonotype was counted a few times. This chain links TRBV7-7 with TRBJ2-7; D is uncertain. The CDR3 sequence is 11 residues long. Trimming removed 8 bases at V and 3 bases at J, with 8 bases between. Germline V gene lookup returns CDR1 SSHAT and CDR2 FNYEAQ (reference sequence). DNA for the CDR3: TGTGCCAGCGCCACCATCTACGAGCAGTACTTC. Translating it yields CASATIYEQYF.

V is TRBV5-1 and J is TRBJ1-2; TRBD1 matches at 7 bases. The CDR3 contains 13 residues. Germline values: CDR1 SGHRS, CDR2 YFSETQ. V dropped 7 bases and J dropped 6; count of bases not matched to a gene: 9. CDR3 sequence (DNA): TGCGCCAGCCAATACCCGGGACAGCATGGCTACACCTTC. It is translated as CASQYPGQHGYTF.

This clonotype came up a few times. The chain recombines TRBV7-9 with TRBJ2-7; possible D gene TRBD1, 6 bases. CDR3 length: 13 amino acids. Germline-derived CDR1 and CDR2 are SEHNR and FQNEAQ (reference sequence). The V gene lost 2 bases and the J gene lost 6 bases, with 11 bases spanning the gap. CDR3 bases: TGTGCCAGCAGCTTAACGGACAGAGGCGAGCAGTACTTC. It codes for CASSLTDRGEQYF.

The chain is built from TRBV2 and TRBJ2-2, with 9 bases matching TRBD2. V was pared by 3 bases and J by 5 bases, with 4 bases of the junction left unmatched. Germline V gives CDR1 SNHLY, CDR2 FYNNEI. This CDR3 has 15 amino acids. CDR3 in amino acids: CASSEAGGPTGELFF. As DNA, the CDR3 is TGTGCCAGCAGTGAGGCGGGGGGGCCGACCGGGGAGCTGTTTTTT.